The following is a T cell receptor (beta chain) sequence with its context. This specimen comes from a study of blood T cell repertoires in COVID-19. The protocol was immunoSEQ multiplex PCR, while the TCRdb copy is restricted to in-frame clones and leaves out a portion. The table shows 190,000 or so clones, with about 80% occurring only once. The sample consisted of peripheral blood. This clonotype originated in a human donor with acute or convalescent COVID-19. The donor label of this sample is uncertain.

The CDR3 coding sequence is TGTGCCAGCAGCCAAACGGGAGCTAGCGGGATGGTGGAGACCCAGTACTTC. Protein product: CASSQTGASGMVETQYF. The chain joins TRBV3-1 (or the pseudogene TRBV3-2) to TRBJ2-5; 9 positions agree with TRBD2. The V gene end was trimmed by 2 bases and the J gene end by 5 bases; junction bases not matched to a gene: 12. Per germline, CDR1 LGHDT and CDR2 YNNKEL (reference sequence). This CDR3 has 17 residues.